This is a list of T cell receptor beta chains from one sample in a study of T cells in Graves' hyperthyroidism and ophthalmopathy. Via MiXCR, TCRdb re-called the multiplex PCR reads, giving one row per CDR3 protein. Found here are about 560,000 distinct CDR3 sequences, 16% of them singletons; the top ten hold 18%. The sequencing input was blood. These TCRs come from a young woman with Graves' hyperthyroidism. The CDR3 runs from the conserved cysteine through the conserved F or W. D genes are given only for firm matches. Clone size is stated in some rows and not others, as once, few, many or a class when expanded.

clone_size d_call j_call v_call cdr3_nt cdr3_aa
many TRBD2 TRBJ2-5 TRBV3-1 TGTGCCAGCAGCCAAGAACCGGGAGGAGAGACCCAGTACTTC CASSQEPGGETQYF
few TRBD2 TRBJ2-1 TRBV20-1 TGCAGTGCTAGAGATCTAAGTAGACTAGCCCCCTACAATGAGCAGTTCTTC CSARDLSRLAPYNEQFF
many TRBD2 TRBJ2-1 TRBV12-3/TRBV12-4 TGTGCCAGCAGACTAGCGGGAGGGGGGAGTGAGCAGTTCTTC CASRLAGGGSEQFF
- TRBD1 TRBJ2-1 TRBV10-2 TGCGCCAGCAGTGAGTCGGACAGGGAGAACTGGAATGAGCAGTTCTTC CASSESDRENWNEQFF
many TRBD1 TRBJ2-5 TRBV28 TGTGCCAGCAGTTCTACGGGACAGGGGTTAGGGAGCGAGACCCAGTACTTC CASSSTGQGLGSETQYF
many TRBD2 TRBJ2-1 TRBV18 TGTGCCAGCTCACCACGGGAGGGCCAATACAATGAGCAGTTCTTC CASSPREGQYNEQFF
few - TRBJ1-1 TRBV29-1 TGCAGCGTTATGTCGGGGGCCTACACTGAAGCTTTCTTT CSVMSGAYTEAFF
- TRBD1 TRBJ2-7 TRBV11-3 TGTGCCAGCAGCTCCGGACAGGCCTCCTACGAGCAGTACTTC CASSSGQASYEQYF
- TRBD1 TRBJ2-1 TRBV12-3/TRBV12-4 TGTGCCAGCAGCTTATTGAGGGGGCGCGAAGGATCCTACAATGAGCAGTTCTTC CASSLLRGREGSYNEQFF
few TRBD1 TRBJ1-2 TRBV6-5 TGTGCCAGCAGTTGGCAGGGGGACTATGGCTACACCTTC CASSWQGDYGYTF
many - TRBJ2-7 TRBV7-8 TGTGCCAGCATGGTGGCGACGGCCATTCAGGACTACGAGCAGTACTTC CASMVATAIQDYEQYF
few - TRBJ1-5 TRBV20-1 TGCAGTGCTAGGAGTATGGATCAGCCCCAGCATTTT CSARSMDQPQHF
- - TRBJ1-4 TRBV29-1 TGCAGCGTTGAAGATGACAACGGAGAGGAAAAACTGTTTTTT CSVEDDNGEEKLFF
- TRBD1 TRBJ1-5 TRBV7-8 TGTGCCAGCAGTCTACAGGGGAATGGGCCCCAGCATTTT CASSLQGNGPQHF
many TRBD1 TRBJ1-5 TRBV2 TGTGCCAGCAGTTTACAGGGGGCGGATTTGGGCAATCAGCCCCAGCATTTT CASSLQGADLGNQPQHF
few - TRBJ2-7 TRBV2 TGTGCCAGCAAGTTAGGAGCGGGCCCCTACGAGCAGTACTTC CASKLGAGPYEQYF
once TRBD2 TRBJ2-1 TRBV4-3 TGCGCCAGCAGCCATGGAGCGGGGGGGCCCAATGAGCAGTTCTTC CASSHGAGGPNEQFF
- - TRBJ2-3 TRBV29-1 TGCAGCGTTGTGGGAGACACAGATACGCAGTATTTT CSVVGDTDTQYF
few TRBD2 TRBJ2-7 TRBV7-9 TGTGCCAGCAGCCACTGGGCGGGGGCCTACGAGCAGTACTTC CASSHWAGAYEQYF
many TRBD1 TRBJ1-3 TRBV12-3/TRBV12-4 TGTGCCAGCAGTAGACAGGGGGGAAACACCATATATTTT CASSRQGGNTIYF
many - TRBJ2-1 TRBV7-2 TGTGCCAGCAGCCCTCTGGACGGGGGAAACAATGAGCAGTTCTTC CASSPLDGGNNEQFF
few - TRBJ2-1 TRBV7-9 TGTGCCAGCAGCTCACGGGCAGCTGGACACAATGAGCAGTTCTTC CASSSRAAGHNEQFF
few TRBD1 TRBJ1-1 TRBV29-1 TGCAGCTCCGGGACAGGTTACACTGAAGCTTTCTTT CSSGTGYTEAFF
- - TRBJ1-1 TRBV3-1 TGTGCCAGCAGCCCCCAGGGACGGGTCACTGAAGCTTTCTTT CASSPQGRVTEAFF
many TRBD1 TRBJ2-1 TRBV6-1 TGTGCCAGCAGGCCCCCGGGACAGACTTCAACGTTCTTC CASRPPGQTSTFF
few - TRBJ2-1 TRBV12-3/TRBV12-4 TGTGCCAGCAGCCCTGCGGCAGGGGGGTCCTACAATGAGCAGTTCTTC CASSPAAGGSYNEQFF
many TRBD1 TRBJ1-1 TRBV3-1 TGTGCCAGCAGCCCAACAGGGGGTCTGAACACTGAAGCTTTCTTT CASSPTGGLNTEAFF
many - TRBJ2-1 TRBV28 TGTGCCAGCAGTTTAGTGGAAGGGCAGTTCTTC CASSLVEGQFF
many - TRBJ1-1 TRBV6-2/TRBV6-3 TGTGCCAGCAGTCATCGACAGAACACTGAAGCTTTCTTT CASSHRQNTEAFF